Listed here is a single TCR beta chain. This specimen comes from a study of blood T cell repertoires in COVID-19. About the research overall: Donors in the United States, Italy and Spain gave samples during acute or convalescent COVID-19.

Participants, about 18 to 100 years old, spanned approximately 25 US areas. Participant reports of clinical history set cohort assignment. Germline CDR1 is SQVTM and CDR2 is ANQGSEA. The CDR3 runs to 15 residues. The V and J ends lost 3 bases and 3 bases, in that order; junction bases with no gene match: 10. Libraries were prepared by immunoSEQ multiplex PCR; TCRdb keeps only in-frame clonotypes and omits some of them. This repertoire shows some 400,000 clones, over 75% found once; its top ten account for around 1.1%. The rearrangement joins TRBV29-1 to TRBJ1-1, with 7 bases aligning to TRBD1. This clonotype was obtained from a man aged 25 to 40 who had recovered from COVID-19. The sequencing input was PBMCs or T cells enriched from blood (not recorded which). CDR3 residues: CSVERAGQLDTEAFF. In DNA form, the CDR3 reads TGCAGCGTTGAGCGCGCGGGACAGTTGGACACTGAAGCTTTCTTT.